This record concerns one T cell receptor (beta chain) sequence. Per germline, CDR1 SGHRS and CDR2 YFSETQ. The CDR3 length is 13 residues. The V gene lost 7 bases and the J gene lost 1 base, with 11 bases spanning the gap. Data came from immunoSEQ multiplex PCR; TCRdb stores just in-frame clones and leaves some out. The table has around 130,000 clones, about 90% seen once. These data are taken from a study of T cell responses to AZD1222 COVID-19 vaccine. The clonotype comes from an adult in good health. V gene TRBV5-1 combines with J gene TRBJ1-1, with D maybe TRBD1 (5 bases). Here the sequenced sample was peripheral blood, taken on day 0 of AZD1222 vaccination. The CDR3 loop reads CASGGLENTEAFF. CDR3 nucleotides: TGCGCCAGCGGGGGTTTGGAGAACACTGAAGCTTTCTTT.